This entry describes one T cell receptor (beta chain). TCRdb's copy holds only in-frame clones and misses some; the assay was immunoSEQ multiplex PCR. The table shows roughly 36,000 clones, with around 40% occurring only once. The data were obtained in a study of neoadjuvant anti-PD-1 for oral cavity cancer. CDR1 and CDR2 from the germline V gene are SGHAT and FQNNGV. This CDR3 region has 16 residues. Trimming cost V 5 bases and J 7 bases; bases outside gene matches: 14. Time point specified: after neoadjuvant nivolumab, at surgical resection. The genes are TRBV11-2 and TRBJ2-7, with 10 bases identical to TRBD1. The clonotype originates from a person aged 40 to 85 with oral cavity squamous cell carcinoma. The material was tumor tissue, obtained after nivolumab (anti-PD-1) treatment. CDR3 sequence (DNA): TGTGCCAGCAGCCGGTTGACGGGACAGGGGCCTCGAGAGCAGTACTTC. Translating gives CASSRLTGQGPREQYF.